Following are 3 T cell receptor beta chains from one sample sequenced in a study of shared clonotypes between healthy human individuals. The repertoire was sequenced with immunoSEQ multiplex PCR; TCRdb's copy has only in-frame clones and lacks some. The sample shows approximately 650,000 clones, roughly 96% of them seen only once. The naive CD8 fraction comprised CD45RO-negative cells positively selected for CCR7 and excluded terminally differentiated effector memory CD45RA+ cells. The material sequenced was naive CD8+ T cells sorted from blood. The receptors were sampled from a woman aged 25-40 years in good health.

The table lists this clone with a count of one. This CDR3 reads CASSLEPGQGAFEQYF. The CDR3 DNA sequence: TGTGCCAGCAGCTTAGAACCGGGACAGGGGGCGTTCGAGCAGTACTTC. V gene TRBV7-9 combines with J gene TRBJ2-7, with TRBD1 matching over 12 bases. Trimming at V came to 1 base and at J to 6 bases, leaving 7 bases not matched to a gene. CDR1 is SEHNR and CDR2 is FQNEAQ in the germline V gene (reference sequence). This CDR3 comprises 16 residues.

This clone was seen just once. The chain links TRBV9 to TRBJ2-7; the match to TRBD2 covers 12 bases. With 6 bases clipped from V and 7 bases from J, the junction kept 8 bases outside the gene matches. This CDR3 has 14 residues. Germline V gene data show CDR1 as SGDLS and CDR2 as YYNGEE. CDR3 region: CASTQTSGSGEQYF. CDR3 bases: TGTGCCAGCACCCAGACTAGCGGGAGTGGGGAGCAGTACTTC.

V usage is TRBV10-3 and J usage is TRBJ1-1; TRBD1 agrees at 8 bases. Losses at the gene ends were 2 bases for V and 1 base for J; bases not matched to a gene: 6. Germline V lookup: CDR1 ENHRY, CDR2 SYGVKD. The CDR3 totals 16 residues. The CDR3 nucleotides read TGTGCCATCAGTGAGGGGGCAGGGGGCAGGAACACTGAAGCTTTCTTT. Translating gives CAISEGAGGRNTEAFF.